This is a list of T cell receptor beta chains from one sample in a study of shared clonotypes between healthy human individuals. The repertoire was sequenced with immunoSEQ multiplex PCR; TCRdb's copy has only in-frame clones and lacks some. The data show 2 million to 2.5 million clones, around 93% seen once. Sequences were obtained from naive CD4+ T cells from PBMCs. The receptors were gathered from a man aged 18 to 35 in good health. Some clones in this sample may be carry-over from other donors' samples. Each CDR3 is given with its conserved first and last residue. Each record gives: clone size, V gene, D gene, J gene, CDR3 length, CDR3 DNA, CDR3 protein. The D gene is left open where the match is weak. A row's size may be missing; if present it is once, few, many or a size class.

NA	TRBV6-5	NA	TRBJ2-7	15	TGTGCCAGCAGCAATTACCGGGCCGATACCTACGAGCAGTACTTC	CASSNYRADTYEQYF
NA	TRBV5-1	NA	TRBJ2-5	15	TGCGCCAGCAGCTCGGCGGGGACTGGAGAAGAGACCCAGTACTTC	CASSSAGTGEETQYF
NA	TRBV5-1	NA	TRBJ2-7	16	TGCGCCAGCAGCCCCAGTGGTGGTAGCGGAGTCTACGAGCAGTACTTC	CASSPSGGSGVYEQYF
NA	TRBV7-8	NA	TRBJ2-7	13	TGTGCCAGCAGCTCTAAGGACGGCTACGAGCAGTACTTC	CASSSKDGYEQYF
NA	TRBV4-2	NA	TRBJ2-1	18	TGTGCCAGCAGCCAAGAGGGCGGAAATAAAGGCTCCTACAATGAGCAGTTCTTC	CASSQEGGNKGSYNEQFF
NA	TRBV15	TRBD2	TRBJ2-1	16	TGTGCCACCAGCACTCGACTAGCGGGAGGCTACAATGAGCAGTTCTTC	CATSTRLAGGYNEQFF
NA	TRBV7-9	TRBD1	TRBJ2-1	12	TGTGCCAGCAGCTGGACAGGGAATGAGCAGTTCTTC	CASSWTGNEQFF
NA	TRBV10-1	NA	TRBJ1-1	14	TGCGCCAGCAGGGGGGAGGCGTCAAACACTGAAGCTTTCTTT	CASRGEASNTEAFF
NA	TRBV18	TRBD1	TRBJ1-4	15	TGTGCCAGCTCACCAGCGGGACAGGGTGGAGAAAAACTGTTTTTT	CASSPAGQGGEKLFF
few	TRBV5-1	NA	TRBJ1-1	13	TGCGCCAGCAGCTTGGGGTGGGATACTGAAGCTTTCTTT	CASSLGWDTEAFF
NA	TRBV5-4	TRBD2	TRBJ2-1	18	TGTGCCAGCAGCTTGGCTCCAGCGGGAGGGCCGGTTGGCCATGAGCAGTTCTTC	CASSLAPAGGPVGHEQFF
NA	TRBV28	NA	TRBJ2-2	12	TGTGCCAGCCGGGGGACCGAAGAGGAGCTGTTTTTT	CASRGTEEELFF
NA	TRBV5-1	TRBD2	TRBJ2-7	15	TGCGCCAGCAGCACGATGGGACTAGGGACCTACGAGCAGTACTTC	CASSTMGLGTYEQYF
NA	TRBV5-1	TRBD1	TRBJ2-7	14	TGCGCCAGCAGCAGCCGAGGACAGGCCTACGAGCAGTACTTC	CASSSRGQAYEQYF
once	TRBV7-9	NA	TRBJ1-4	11	TGTGCCAGCACCGGTGCTGAAAAACTGTTTTTT	CASTGAEKLFF
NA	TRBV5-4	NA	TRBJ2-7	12	TGTGCCAGCAGCTTGGGGCTATACGAGCAGTACTTC	CASSLGLYEQYF
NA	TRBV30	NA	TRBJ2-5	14	TGTGCCTGGAGTCCTCTGGTCGTATTGGAGACCCAGTACTTC	CAWSPLVVLETQYF
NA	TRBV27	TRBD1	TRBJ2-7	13	TGTGCCAGCGGGGACAGGGGGTGGCACGAGCAGTACTTC	CASGDRGWHEQYF
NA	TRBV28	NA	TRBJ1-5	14	TGTGCCAGCAACCCTTCAGGGGCCTCCGGGCCCCAGCATTTT	CASNPSGASGPQHF
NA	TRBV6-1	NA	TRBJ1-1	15	TGTGCCAGCAGTGAACTATGGGAAAAGGGGACTGAAGCTTTCTTT	CASSELWEKGTEAFF
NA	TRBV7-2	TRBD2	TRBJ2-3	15	TGTGCCAGCACCCTGACCGGGACTAGAATCGATACGCAGTATTTT	CASTLTGTRIDTQYF
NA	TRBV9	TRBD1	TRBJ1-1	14	TGTGCCAGCAGCGCCAGGGGGGGAGGAACTGAAGCTTTCTTT	CASSARGGGTEAFF
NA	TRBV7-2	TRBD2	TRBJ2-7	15	TGTGCCAGCAGCGCCACTAGCGGGAGTTATTACGAGCAGTACTTC	CASSATSGSYYEQYF
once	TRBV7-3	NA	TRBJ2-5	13	TGTGCCAGCAGCTTAGGAAATTCGGAGACCCAGTACTTC	CASSLGNSETQYF